A single sample gave rise to the 10 T cell receptor beta chains below, sequenced in a study of regulatory T cells in long-lasting Graves disease. For TCR beta, libraries came from iRepertoire HTBI primers and Arm-PCR of CDR3 regions. TCRdb used MiXCR to reprocess the multiplex PCR reads, holding one entry per CDR3 protein. Among hundreds of thousands of distinct CDR3 sequences listed, about 16% were seen once. Noted time point: newly diagnosed GD, antithyroid drugs for less than 3 months. After RNA was extracted from PBMCs, the TCR library was made from it. These data were also filed under a second study, of T cells in Graves' hyperthyroidism and ophthalmopathy.

Here the sequenced sample was peripheral blood mononuclear cells (PBMCs), taken at new diagnosis, from a patient treated with antithyroid drugs. All receptors come from a woman aged 35-65 years with Graves disease.

The sample holds a few counts of this clonotype. This rearrangement joins TRBV20-1 to TRBJ2-3; 9 bases map to TRBD2. The CDR3 contains 16 residues. After removal of 0 bases from V and 5 bases from J, the junction contained 9 bases not matched to a gene. Looked up from germline, CDR1 is DFQATT and CDR2 is SNEGSKA (reference sequence). For the CDR3, the DNA is TGCAGTGCTAGAGATAAGAGTAGCGGGGGTGGAGATACGCAGTATTTT. This sequence encodes CSARDKSSGGGDTQYF.

V and J are TRBV20-1 and TRBJ1-1, with TRBD1 as a possible D gene (5 bases). Per germline, CDR1 DFQATT and CDR2 SNEGSKA (reference sequence). The CDR3 covers 13 residues. Trimming took 6 bases from V and 0 from J, leaving 11 bases between them. CDR3 coding DNA: TGCAGTGCCCTCAGGGTGGTGAACACTGAAGCTTTCTTT. Protein sequence: CSALRVVNTEAFF.

This clonotype was observed many times. The chain is built from TRBV5-1 and TRBJ1-1; D not certain. This CDR3 has 14 residues. Trimming pared 1 base from V and 4 bases from J, leaving 11 bases between. Germline CDR1 and CDR2: SGHRS and YFSETQ. This chain's CDR3 is CASSLSPPGTEAFF. CDR3 DNA: TGCGCCAGCAGCTTGTCCCCCCCGGGCACTGAAGCTTTCTTT.

This clonotype was picked up many times. The chain uses TRBV28 and TRBJ1-2; no definite D call. Germline V CDR1 and CDR2: MDHEN, SYDVKM. Trimming cost V 2 bases and J 3 bases, with 4 bases left between them. This CDR3 region has 12 residues. The CDR3 DNA follows: TGTGCCAGCAGTTTAGCGGACTATGGCTACACCTTC. Translated: CASSLADYGYTF.

This clonotype was detected a few times. This chain uses TRBV7-2 with TRBJ2-2; D is possibly TRBD2 (6 bases). V dropped 10 bases and J dropped 1 base, with 19 bases sitting between them. Germline CDR1 SGHTA, CDR2 FQGNSA. The CDR3 length is 16 residues. CDR3 loop: CANERGTRENTGELFF. Here the CDR3 DNA reads TGTGCCAATGAGCGCGGGACGCGTGAGAACACCGGGGAGCTGTTTTTT.

This clonotype was counted ten times or more. The V and J genes are TRBV12-3 or TRBV12-4 and TRBJ2-1, with unresolved D. This CDR3 comprises 13 residues. With 4 bases removed from V and 8 bases from J, the gap between germline ends came to 12 bases. As DNA, the CDR3 is TGTGCCAGCAGTTCAGACGTGAGGTATGAGCAGTTCTTC. Encoded protein: CASSSDVRYEQFF.

This clonotype has ten or more counts. This chain connects TRBV28 to TRBJ2-5, with 7 bases aligning to TRBD1. Germline V lookup: CDR1 MDHEN, CDR2 SYDVKM. The V segment lost 5 bases and the J segment 5 bases; nucleotides outside the gene matches: 8. The CDR3 consists of 14 residues. The CDR3 loop is CASSPYRGVETQYF. In nucleotides, the CDR3 is TGTGCCAGCAGTCCATACAGGGGTGTGGAGACCCAGTACTTC.

This clonotype was seen many times. The rearrangement uses TRBV20-1 and TRBJ2-7; D might be TRBD2 (5 bases). Germline CDR1 and CDR2: DFQATT and SNEGSKA (reference sequence). This CDR3 is built from 14 residues. Trimming took off 6 bases at V and 0 bases at J, with 15 bases between the two ends. The CDR3 protein is CSAERHGGSYEQYF. CDR3 bases: TGCAGTGCCGAACGACACGGAGGCTCCTACGAGCAGTACTTC.

The table lists this clonotype with many counts. The chain links TRBV28 to TRBJ2-7, with 10 bases identical to TRBD1. Germline values: CDR1 MDHEN, CDR2 SYDVKM. J was trimmed by 6 bases and V by 7 bases; bases with no gene match: 9. This CDR3 spans 14 amino acids. The CDR3 sequence: CASTSSGQGSEQYF. The CDR3, as DNA: TGTGCCAGCACCTCTTCGGGACAGGGGAGCGAGCAGTACTTC.

This rearrangement joins TRBV7-9 to TRBJ1-2; 7 bases map to TRBD1. J gave up 4 bases and V 4 bases, and 12 bases lay outside the gene matches. This CDR3 has 16 amino acids. Germline V gene data show CDR1 as SEHNR and CDR2 as FQNEAQ (reference sequence). The CDR3 DNA reads as TGTGCCAGCAGCTACATAAACAGGGGTGAGGGCTATGGCTACACCTTC. Encoded protein: CASSYINRGEGYGYTF.